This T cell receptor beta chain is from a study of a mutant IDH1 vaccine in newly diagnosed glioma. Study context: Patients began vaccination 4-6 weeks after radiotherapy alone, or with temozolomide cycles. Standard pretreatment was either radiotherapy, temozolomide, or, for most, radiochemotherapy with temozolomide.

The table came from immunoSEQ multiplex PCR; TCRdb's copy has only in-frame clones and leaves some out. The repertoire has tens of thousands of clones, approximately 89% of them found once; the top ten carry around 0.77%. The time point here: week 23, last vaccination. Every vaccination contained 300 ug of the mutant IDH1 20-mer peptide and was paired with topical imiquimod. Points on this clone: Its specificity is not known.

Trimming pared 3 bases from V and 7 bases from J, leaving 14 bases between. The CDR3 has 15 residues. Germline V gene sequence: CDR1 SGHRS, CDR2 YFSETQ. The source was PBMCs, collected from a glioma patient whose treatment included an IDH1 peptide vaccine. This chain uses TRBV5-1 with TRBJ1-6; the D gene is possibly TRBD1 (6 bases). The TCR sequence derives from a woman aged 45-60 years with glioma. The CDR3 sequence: CASSSVGGENSPLHF. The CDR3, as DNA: TGCGCCAGCAGCTCCGTAGGGGGGGAGAATTCACCCCTCCACTTT.